Described below is a single T cell receptor (beta chain) sequence and its context. This sample is drawn from a study of T cell repertoires in cytomegalovirus infection. After removal of 1 base from V and 0 bases from J, the junction contained 6 bases not matched to a gene. Germline CDR1 is LGHNA and CDR2 is YNFKEQ. CDR3 length: 17 amino acids. One entry per CDR3 protein results from TCRdb running MiXCR on the reads. The sample holds roughly 310,000 distinct CDR3 sequences, roughly a sixth seen once. The specimen sequenced was PBMCs. The chain recombines TRBV4-2 with TRBJ2-1; 7 bases match TRBD2. The source is a human donor in good health (CMV status not recorded). Some clones in this sample may be carry-over from other donors' samples. The CDR3 spells CASSQAPGGSSYNEQFF. In DNA form, the CDR3 reads TGTGCCAGCAGCCAAGCCCCCGGCGGGAGCTCCTACAATGAGCAGTTCTTC.